The present entry profiles one T cell receptor (beta chain) with its context. Sequencing was performed with immunoSEQ multiplex PCR; in TCRdb, only in-frame clones are kept and a portion is missing. The table has about 270,000 clones, around nine tenths seen once. This sample is part of a study of blood T cell repertoires in COVID-19. Study-level background: Samples of COVID-19 (acute and convalescent) were obtained from the United States, Italy and Spain. The analysed material was cDNA or gDNA that came from T cells, B-cell-depleted T cells, or PBMCs.

J gave up 0 bases and V 4 bases, and 3 bases lay outside the gene matches. This CDR3 comprises 15 residues. Germline V gene data show CDR1 as LGHNA and CDR2 as YSLEER. The sample comprised PBMCs or T cells enriched from blood (not recorded which). This chain links TRBV4-3 with TRBJ2-1; 7 bases are shared with TRBD2. The clonotype was recovered from a woman aged 55-70 years in a cohort exposed to, infected with or recovered from COVID-19 (not recorded which). The chain's CDR3 is CASSLLANSYNEQFF. The CDR3 nucleotides are TGCGCCAGCAGCCTACTAGCGAACTCCTACAATGAGCAGTTCTTC.